The 7 T cell receptor beta chains in this list originate from one sample, sequenced in a study of blood T cell repertoires in COVID-19. TCRdb keeps only in-frame clones here, not all; method: immunoSEQ multiplex PCR. The table has hundreds of thousands of clones, around nine tenths seen once; the top ten hold about 11%. Sequenced material: peripheral blood. Receptors originate from a woman between 25 and 40 years old with COVID-19, enrolled during active disease.

This chain uses TRBV9 with TRBJ2-2, with 11 bases fitting TRBD1. The CDR3 is 17 residues long. Germline V gene sequence: CDR1 SGDLS, CDR2 YYNGEE. Losses at the gene ends were 4 bases for V and 1 base for J; bases not matched to a gene: 6. CDR3 protein: CASSTGQGALNTGELFF. CDR3 in DNA: TGTGCCAGCAGCACAGGACAGGGGGCACTGAACACCGGGGAGCTGTTTTTT.

The chain uses TRBV14 and TRBJ2-1, with a tentative D call TRBD2 (5 bases). The CDR3 contains 13 residues. The V end was cut by 1 base, the J end by 10 bases, with 11 bases between. Germline assignment: CDR1 SGHDN and CDR2 FVKESK. This chain's CDR3 is CASSQADLLEQFF. CDR3 DNA: TGTGCCAGCAGCCAAGCGGACTTACTAGAGCAGTTCTTC.

The chain combines TRBV6-6 with TRBJ2-1; 11 bases fit TRBD2. The trim removed 7 bases at V and 7 bases at J, leaving 9 bases unmatched. Germline CDR1 reads MNHNY; CDR2 reads SVGAGI (reference sequence). CDR3 size: 15 residues. The CDR3 bases are TGTGCCAGCAATTTAGCGGGAGGGCCTTTAAATGAGCAGTTCTTC. It codes for CASNLAGGPLNEQFF.

This sequence joins TRBV6-5 and TRBJ1-1; 8 nucleotides line up with TRBD1. V lost 5 bases, J lost 3 bases, and 2 bases stayed unmatched. Germline V gene lookup returns CDR1 MNHEY and CDR2 SVGAGI. The CDR3 spans 13 residues. The CDR3: CASSPQGDTEAFF. The CDR3 DNA is TGTGCCAGCAGTCCACAGGGGGACACTGAAGCTTTCTTT.

The V and J genes are TRBV6-2 or TRBV6-3 and TRBJ2-7; weak D call: TRBD1 (5 bases). The CDR3 is 16 residues long. The V and J ends lost 2 bases and 0 bases respectively, with 14 bases between them. Germline lookup yields CDR1 MNHEY and CDR2 SVGEGT. The CDR3 bases are TGTGCCAGCAGTTACGAACGGACAACCTTCTCCTACGAGCAGTACTTC. It yields the protein CASSYERTTFSYEQYF.

The V and J genes are TRBV5-6 and TRBJ2-3, with 10 positions matching TRBD2. With V trimmed by 4 bases and J by 2 bases, 4 bases remained unmatched. CDR1 SGHDT and CDR2 YYEEEE come from the germline V gene. CDR3 length equals 15 residues. CDR3 sequence reads: CASSPGLAATDTQYF. CDR3 in DNA: TGTGCCAGCAGCCCCGGACTAGCGGCCACAGATACGCAGTATTTT.

V and J are TRBV15 and TRBJ1-2; D is perhaps TRBD1 (5 bases). V lost 7 bases and J 8 bases, leaving 20 bases between the germline ends. Germline lookup yields CDR1 LNHNV and CDR2 YYDKDF (reference sequence). The CDR3 consists of 14 residues. The CDR3: CATTPGYSRDGYTF. The CDR3 region has the DNA TGTGCCACCACTCCAGGGTACTCTCGTGACGGCTACACCTTC.